This T cell receptor (beta chain) was found in a study of blood T cell repertoires in COVID-19. On the study more broadly: COVID-19 samples collected from the United States, Italy and Spain covered acute and convalescent phases. PBMCs, B-cell-depleted T cells, or T cells provided the cDNA or gDNA that made up the material.

Authors' analysis steps: Amplified reference gene primers provided the basis for estimating nucleated cell counts. Assay used: immunoSEQ multiplex PCR; TCRdb lists only in-frame clones, some missing. That table furnishes V, J and clone size, whereas the DNA furnished D and trimming. The data hold about 160,000 clones, with 87% observed a single time. Trimming removed 2 bases at V and 1 base at J, with 18 bases between. Germline loops: CDR1 LNHDA, CDR2 SQIVND (reference sequence). The CDR3 spans 18 residues. This chain connects TRBV19 to TRBJ1-5; D remains ambiguous. The sequence came from a woman between 55 and 75 years old who had recovered from COVID-19. Sequencing input: peripheral blood. DNA for the CDR3: TGTGCCAGTAGTATAAATCGGTCACGCGGGGTAAGCAATCAGCCCCAGCATTTT. Its protein is CASSINRSRGVSNQPQHF.